One and the same sample provided the 21 T cell receptor beta chains below, sequenced in a study of beta chain features in type 1 diabetes. Of the isolated RNA, all was reverse transcribed, and so the sequenced material was expressed TCRB transcripts. Clones were read by immunoSEQ multiplex PCR, and TCRdb kept only the in-frame ones, dropping some. The data show hundreds of thousands of clones, roughly 16% seen once. Sequenced input: naive CD4+ T cells from blood. These TCRs come from a young woman in good health.

This chain connects TRBV6-5 to TRBJ2-4; perhaps TRBD1 as D (6 bases). The germline gives CDR1 MNHEY, CDR2 SVGAGI. The length of the CDR3 is 15 residues. V was clipped by 0 bases and J by 4 bases, with 10 bases between them. In DNA, the CDR3 is TGTGCCAGCAGTTACTCGGGGCAGGGGAAAAACATTCAGTACTTC. As protein: CASSYSGQGKNIQYF.

The chain uses TRBV16 and TRBJ2-5; tentative D call: TRBD1 (7 bases). Germline-derived CDR1 and CDR2 are KGHSY and FQNENV. This CDR3 contains 17 residues. V was pared by 4 bases and J by 2 bases, with 20 bases between. The DNA of the CDR3 is TGTGCCAGCAGCCGCCTTGGGGGGACAGAGGCACAAGAGACCCAGTACTTC. Encoded protein: CASSRLGGTEAQETQYF. The full variable domain, in which reference TRBV16 and TRBJ2-5 provide the parts outside the CDR3, is GEEVAQTPKHLVRGEGQKAKLYCAPIKGHSYVFWYQQVLKNEFKFLISFQNENVFDETGMPKERFSAKCLPNSPCSLEIQATKLEDSAVYFCASSRLGGTEAQETQYFGPGTRLLVL.

This clone was counted only a few times. The chain employs TRBV5-4 and TRBJ2-1; 9 bases align to TRBD1. V trimming: 4 bases; J trimming: 5 bases; junction bases outside the gene matches: 4. CDR1 is SGHNT and CDR2 is YYREEE in the germline V gene (reference sequence). The CDR3 sequence is 14 residues long. CDR3 in amino acids: CASSGDRDNNEQFF. CDR3 DNA: TGTGCCAGCAGCGGGGACAGGGATAACAATGAGCAGTTCTTC.

This clone was observed a handful of times. The chain recombines TRBV7-2 with TRBJ1-2; TRBD1 matches at 8 bases. Germline CDR1 reads SGHTA; CDR2 reads FQGNSA. This CDR3 has 15 amino acids. J gave up 0 bases and V 2 bases, and 2 bases lay outside the gene matches. CDR3 sequence (DNA): TGTGCCAGCAGCTTATCGGGACAGGCTAACTATGGCTACACCTTC. Amino acids: CASSLSGQANYGYTF.

This chain joins TRBV6-5 and TRBJ2-5; D is ambiguous. The CDR3 totals 13 residues. With 5 bases removed from V and 0 bases from J, the gap between germline ends came to 7 bases. Germline lookup yields CDR1 MNHEY and CDR2 SVGAGI. The CDR3 spells CASSVRNQETQYF. The CDR3 DNA sequence: TGTGCCAGCAGTGTGAGAAACCAAGAGACCCAGTACTTC.

This chain connects TRBV4-2 to TRBJ2-3, with 8 positions matching TRBD1. The trim removed 3 bases at V and 6 bases at J, leaving 5 bases unmatched. The CDR3 is made up of 14 amino acids. The germline CDR1 and CDR2 sequences are LGHNA and YNFKEQ. The CDR3, as DNA: TGTGCCAGCAGCCAGGGTCGGGACAGGGATACGCAGTATTTT. It translates to CASSQGRDRDTQYF.

As for this clone: Other DNA sequences in the same sample also yield this CDR3. The J gene is TRBJ2-1, the V gene TRBV5-1, with D tentatively TRBD1 (5 bases). The CDR3 extends over 14 amino acids. V lost 0 bases and J lost 5, with 9 bases in between. In germline, CDR1 is SGHRS, CDR2 YFSETQ. CDR3 DNA sequence: TGCGCCAGCAGCTTGGTCCAGGGAAACAATGAGCAGTTCTTC. Residues: CASSLVQGNNEQFF.

The chain uses TRBV9 and TRBJ2-2; 9 bases agree with TRBD2. The V gene end was trimmed by 3 bases and the J gene end by 7 bases; junction bases not matched to a gene: 13. This CDR3 contains 17 residues. Germline V CDR1 and CDR2: SGDLS, YYNGEE. CDR3 in amino acids: CASSGISGSHLYGELFF. The DNA of the CDR3 is TGTGCCAGCAGCGGAATTAGCGGGAGCCACCTATACGGGGAGCTGTTTTTT. Full variable domain (rest looked up from reference TRBV9 and TRBJ2-2): DSGVTQTPKHLITATGQRVTLRCSPRSGDLSVYWYQQSLDQGLQFLIQYYNGEERAKGNILERFSAQQFPDLHSELNLSSLELGDSALYFCASSGISGSHLYGELFFGEGSRLTVL.

The chain employs TRBV7-2 and TRBJ2-1, with TRBD2 identical over 8 bases. V dropped 3 bases and J dropped 8; count of bases not matched to a gene: 9. Germline V gives CDR1 SGHTA, CDR2 FQGNSA. The CDR3 extends over 15 amino acids. In nucleotides, the CDR3 is TGTGCCAGCAGCTTTAGACTAGCGTCGTGGGATGAGCAGTTCTTC. Protein: CASSFRLASWDEQFF.

The count of this clone is one. One end of the junction is discordant with germline, which a read error may explain. V and J are TRBV6-5 and TRBJ2-1; TRBD2 agrees at 7 bases. Germline CDR1 is MNHEY and CDR2 is SVGAGI. The CDR3 consists of 12 residues. CDR3 region: CAGSQTSIRQFF. DNA of the CDR3: TGTGCCGGCAGTCAGACTAGCATCCGGCAGTTCTTC.

V usage is TRBV7-9 and J usage is TRBJ2-5, with D possibly being TRBD1 or TRBD2 (5 bases each). Germline V gene data show CDR1 as SEHNR and CDR2 as FQNEAQ (reference sequence). With 3 bases removed from V and 5 bases from J, the gap between germline ends came to 16 bases. This CDR3 region has 15 residues. In DNA, the CDR3 is TGTGCCAGCAGCTTGCTCACTTGGGGGTTTGAGACCCAGTACTTC. It specifies CASSLLTWGFETQYF. Looking up the rest from reference TRBV7-9 and TRBJ2-5 gives the full variable domain: DTGVSQNPRHKITKRGQNVTFRCDPISEHNRLYWYRQTLGQGPEFLTYFQNEAQLEKSRLLSDRFSAERPKGSFSTLEIQRTEQGDSAMYLCASSLLTWGFETQYFGPGTRLLVL.

The V gene is TRBV18, the J gene TRBJ1-2; no clear D gene. Trimming left V 3 bases short and J 2 bases short, with 10 bases between. In germline, CDR1 is KGHSH, CDR2 LQKENI. CDR3 size: 14 residues. CDR3 in DNA: TGTGCCAGCTCACCTTCTGAGGGAAACTATGGCTACACCTTC. Translating gives CASSPSEGNYGYTF. Variable domain in full (rest from reference TRBV18 and TRBJ1-2): NAGVMQNPRHLVRRRGQEARLRCSPMKGHSHVYWYRQLPEEGLKFMVYLQKENIIDESGMPKERFSAEFPKEGPSILRIQQVVRGDSAAYFCASSPSEGNYGYTFGSGTRLTVV.

On this clone itself: Germline is not matched at one junction end, which may reflect a read error. The rearrangement links TRBV11-2 to TRBJ2-1, with a tentative D call TRBD2 (6 bases). The CDR3 loop spans 13 amino acids. The germline CDR1 and CDR2 sequences are SGHAT and FQNNGV. DNA of the CDR3: TGTGCCAGCAGCTTAGATCGCTGGAGCGGGTGGGTCTTC. It yields the protein CASSLDRWSGWVF.

This chain connects TRBV4-2 to TRBJ2-7; D gene ambiguous. Germline CDR1 is LGHNA and CDR2 is YNFKEQ. This CDR3 comprises 14 residues. The V end lost 0 bases, the J end lost 2 bases, and 8 bases lay between the germline ends. Written as DNA, the CDR3 is TGTGCCAGCAGCCAAGAAAAGCTCGCCTACGAGCAGTACTTC. Translation: CASSQEKLAYEQYF.

V gene TRBV7-3 combines with J gene TRBJ2-1, with no clear D. The CDR3 runs 13 residues. Germline assignment: CDR1 SGHTA and CDR2 FQGTGA. V was cut by 2 bases and J by 8 bases, with 10 bases left in between. For the CDR3, the DNA is TGTGCCAGCAGCTTACGAGAGTTCGATGAGCAGTTCTTC. It encodes CASSLREFDEQFF.

This chain connects TRBV28 to TRBJ1-3; D gene uncertain. Per germline, CDR1 MDHEN and CDR2 SYDVKM. V was shortened by 3 bases and J by 0 bases, with 12 bases between the two germline ends. The CDR3 is 16 amino acids. The CDR3 protein is CASSFALGVSGNTIYF. In DNA form, the CDR3 reads TGTGCCAGCAGTTTTGCTCTCGGAGTCTCTGGAAACACCATATATTTT.

This clone was counted a few times. V gene TRBV29-1 combines with J gene TRBJ1-1; unclear D gene. The CDR3 covers 13 residues. V was clipped by 3 bases and J by 4 bases, with 12 bases between them. Germline V gives CDR1 SQVTM, CDR2 ANQGSEA. The CDR3 sequence is CSVEDPRGTEAFF. The CDR3 coding sequence is TGCAGCGTTGAGGACCCCCGAGGCACTGAAGCTTTCTTT.

This clone was observed a few times. The chain carries TRBV6-1 and TRBJ2-6; D gene uncertain. Trimming left V 7 bases short and J 0 bases short, with 4 bases between. In germline, CDR1 is MNHNS, CDR2 SASEGT. This CDR3 is 13 amino acids long. Here the CDR3 reads CASTGSGANVLTF. CDR3 coding DNA: TGTGCCAGCACGGGCTCTGGGGCCAACGTCCTGACTTTC.

This chain joins TRBV27 and TRBJ2-7, with no clear D. This CDR3 region has 15 residues. Deletions cut 5 bases from V and 2 bases from J, with 16 bases between. From germline, CDR1 is MNHEY and CDR2 SMNVEV (reference sequence). The DNA of the CDR3 is TGTGCCAGCAGTACATCCGGGTCATATCCCTACGAGCAGTACTTC. Translating it yields CASSTSGSYPYEQYF.

The table lists this clone with a few counts. The chain couples TRBV5-6 to TRBJ2-1; tentatively, D is TRBD1 (6 bases). V lost 0 bases and J lost 7, with 14 bases in between. CDR1 and CDR2 (germline): SGHDT, YYEEEE. The CDR3 is 15 amino acids. CDR3 in amino acids: CASSLDRVIRNEQFF. The CDR3 nucleotides read TGTGCCAGCAGCTTGGACAGGGTAATTAGGAATGAGCAGTTCTTC.

V is TRBV4-2 and J is TRBJ1-5, with 7 nucleotides matching TRBD1. Losses at the gene ends were 1 base for V and 3 bases for J; bases not matched to a gene: 15. The CDR3 spans 19 residues. CDR1 LGHNA and CDR2 YNFKEQ come from the germline V gene. This CDR3 reads CASSQGWGPTGDPNQPQHF. CDR3 nucleotides: TGTGCCAGCAGCCAAGGGTGGGGCCCCACAGGGGATCCCAATCAGCCCCAGCATTTT.